Listed below are T cell receptor beta chains from one sample, sequenced in a study of blood T cell repertoires in COVID-19. Data came from immunoSEQ multiplex PCR; TCRdb stores just in-frame clones and leaves some out. The sample consists of 240,000 or so clones, around 85% of them appearing once. The sample consisted of peripheral blood. The origin of the receptors is a woman between 25 and 40 years old who had recovered from COVID-19. CDR3s include the opening cysteine and the closing phenylalanine or tryptophan. The D gene is left open where the match is weak. Clone size is shown for a subset of rows, as once, few, many or a class of expanded clone.

J gene	clone size	V gene	D gene	CDR3 DNA	CDR3 protein
TRBJ1-1	-	TRBV5-1	TRBD1	TGCGCCAGCAGCTTAGGGACAGCGTTGAACACTGAAGCTTTCTTT	CASSLGTALNTEAFF
TRBJ2-3	-	TRBV5-1	TRBD1	TGCGCCAGCAGCACGGGACAGAGGGGAGATACGCAGTATTTT	CASSTGQRGDTQYF
TRBJ2-6	-	TRBV5-1	TRBD1	TGCGCCAGCAGCTCCCAGGGGGCTGGGGCCAACGTCCTGACTTTC	CASSSQGAGANVLTF
TRBJ2-1	-	TRBV12-5	-	TGTGCTAGTGGTTTCGGAGGTAGTACAAATGAGCAGTTCTTC	CASGFGGSTNEQFF
TRBJ1-4	-	TRBV4-1	-	TGCGCCAGCAGCCCCCGACTAAGGGAGGAAAAACTGTTTTTT	CASSPRLREEKLFF
TRBJ2-7	-	TRBV2	-	TGTGCCAGCAGCCAAACTTGGGAGCAGTACTTC	CASSQTWEQYF
TRBJ2-5	-	TRBV6-5	TRBD2	TGTGCCAGCAGTTACTCCGGGGGGGGCCAAGAGACCCAGTACTTC	CASSYSGGGQETQYF
TRBJ1-1	-	TRBV7-2	TRBD1	TGTGCCAGCAGTCCCACGGACAGGGTAAACACTGAAGCTTTCTTT	CASSPTDRVNTEAFF
TRBJ2-1	-	TRBV4-2	TRBD1	TGTGCCAGCAGCCAAGATCGACAGGGGAGTCTCTCCTACAATGAGCAGTTCTTC	CASSQDRQGSLSYNEQFF
TRBJ1-5	-	TRBV27	-	TGTGCCAGCAGCCTAGAGGGGGGGGGTCAGCCCCAGCATTTT	CASSLEGGGQPQHF
TRBJ2-3	-	TRBV19	TRBD2	TGTGCCAGTAGTACAGGACTAGCGGGAACAGATACGCAGTATTTT	CASSTGLAGTDTQYF
TRBJ1-1	-	TRBV24-1	TRBD1	TGTGCCACCAATCCGTCGACAGGGTCAACGGAAGCTTTCTTT	CATNPSTGSTEAFF
TRBJ2-3	-	TRBV6-5	TRBD1	TGTGCCAGCAGTTCCACAGGGGCGGCGTCAGATACGCAGTATTTT	CASSSTGAASDTQYF
TRBJ1-2	-	TRBV29-1	-	TGCAGCGTTGAGAACGGGGTTAACTCTGGCTACACCTTC	CSVENGVNSGYTF
TRBJ2-1	few	TRBV4-1	-	TGCGCCAGCAGCCAAGACTACTTAAATGAGCAGTTCTTC	CASSQDYLNEQFF
TRBJ1-5	-	TRBV7-9	TRBD1	TGTGCCAGCAGCTTAGGGATAGCAGGGGGAAGAAATCAGCCCCAGCATTTT	CASSLGIAGGRNQPQHF
TRBJ1-4	-	TRBV11-2	-	TGTGCCAGCAGCTTAGAGGGCAGCCTACCAACTAATGAAAAACTGTTTTTT	CASSLEGSLPTNEKLFF
TRBJ2-1	-	TRBV4-1	TRBD2	TGCGCCAGCAGCCAAGCTAGCGGGGGGTCCTACAATGAGCAGTTCTTC	CASSQASGGSYNEQFF
TRBJ2-3	-	TRBV27	-	TGTGCCAGCAGTTATGGAGGGGGCTTTTTAACAGATACGCGGTATTTT	CASSYGGGFLTDTRYF
TRBJ1-2	-	TRBV19	-	TGTGCCAGTAGTATGCGGTCCACGGCAAACAACAAATTCTATGGCTACACCTTC	CASSMRSTANNKFYGYTF
TRBJ2-4	-	TRBV19	-	TGTGCCAGTAGTTCAGGGCATGGAGCCAAAAACATTCAGTACTTC	CASSSGHGAKNIQYF
TRBJ2-3	-	TRBV6-6	TRBD1	TGTGCCAGCAGTTACCTTGAGACAGGGCTCGCAGATACGCAGTATTTT	CASSYLETGLADTQYF
TRBJ2-2	-	TRBV10-3	TRBD1	TGTGCCACCGGCCCCACAGGGGCGAACACCGGGGAGCTGTTTTTT	CATGPTGANTGELFF
TRBJ2-4	-	TRBV4-2	TRBD2	TGTGCCAGCAGCCAAGACCGGAGGGCTAGCGGGGGGGCCGGATACATTCAGTACTTC	CASSQDRRASGGAGYIQYF
TRBJ1-2	few	TRBV21-1	-	TGTGCCAGCAAGGCGGGAGATGGCTACACCTTC	CASKAGDGYTF
TRBJ1-1	once	TRBV29-1	TRBD1	TGCAGCGTTCAACCGACAGGGGAAGAAGGGAAGAACACTGAAGCTTTCTTT	CSVQPTGEEGKNTEAFF
TRBJ1-1	-	TRBV10-1	-	TGCGCCAGCAGTGAGTCAACAATTATGAACACTGAAGCTTTCTTT	CASSESTIMNTEAFF
TRBJ2-7	once	TRBV10-3	TRBD1	TGTGCCATCAATGACAGGGCCGACTCCTACGAGCAGTACTTC	CAINDRADSYEQYF
TRBJ1-6	-	TRBV5-1	-	TGCGCCAGCAGCTTGGGACAGATGAATTCACCCCTCCACTTT	CASSLGQMNSPLHF
TRBJ1-6	-	TRBV27	-	TGTGCCAGCATCTTTCGTAGCTGCTCACCCCTCCACTTT	CASIFRSCSPLHF
TRBJ1-4	-	TRBV5-5	TRBD1	TGTGCCAGCAGCTTGGGACAGGGGGACGAAAAACTGTTTTTT	CASSLGQGDEKLFF
TRBJ1-4	-	TRBV7-9	-	TGTGCCAGCAGCTTAGTAACCGGTGGGGGGTCCTCCCTCGTGACCTTT	CASSLVTGGGSSLVTF
TRBJ1-5	-	TRBV3-1/TRBV3-2	-	TGTGCCAGCAGCCCCAGCGCCACAGGGACTCAGCCCCAGCATTTT	CASSPSATGTQPQHF
TRBJ1-3	-	TRBV18	TRBD1	TGTGCCAGCTCCCACGGACAGGCACCCTCTGGAAACACCATATATTTT	CASSHGQAPSGNTIYF
TRBJ2-1	-	TRBV6-5	TRBD2	TGTGCCAGCAGTCGCCTAGCGGGGGGGCCTGATGAGCAGTTCTTC	CASSRLAGGPDEQFF
TRBJ1-5	-	TRBV12-3/TRBV12-4	-	TGTGCCAGCACCAAAAAGGGTAGCGGGCCCCAGCATTTT	CASTKKGSGPQHF
TRBJ2-1	few	TRBV29-1	TRBD2	TGCAGCGTTGATCTCAGGGGGGGGACTAGCGGTCTGTACAATGAGCAGTTCTTC	CSVDLRGGTSGLYNEQFF
TRBJ2-3	-	TRBV14	TRBD2	TGTGCCAGCAGCCTCCTTGGGGCTAGCGGGGGGACCACAGATACGCAGTATTTT	CASSLLGASGGTTDTQYF
TRBJ2-2	-	TRBV2	TRBD2	TGTGCCAGCAGTGAGTTGAGCGGGGCGACCGGGGAGCTGTTTTTT	CASSELSGATGELFF
TRBJ1-2	-	TRBV28	-	TGTGCCAGCAGTTCGACCGGGACACCGAGATATGGCTACACCTTC	CASSSTGTPRYGYTF
TRBJ2-5	-	TRBV6-5	TRBD2	TGTGCCAGCAGTTACTTCAGCGGGGGGGCCGGAGAGACCCAGTACTTC	CASSYFSGGAGETQYF
TRBJ1-2	-	TRBV7-9	-	TGTGCCAGCAGCTTTGGGAATAGCGTCTATGGCTACACCTTC	CASSFGNSVYGYTF
TRBJ2-7	few	TRBV14	-	TGTGCCAGCAGCCAAAAATGGGGCAGTACCTACGAGCAGTACTTC	CASSQKWGSTYEQYF